One sample yielded the 6 T cell receptor beta chains listed below, sequenced in a study of identifying expanded T cells in peripheral blood. Assay used: immunoSEQ multiplex PCR; TCRdb lists only in-frame clones, some missing. The table lists approximately 81,000 clones, 84% of them singletons, with about 19% in the top ten. The specimen was blood. Receptor source: a person aged 18 to 70 in good health.

The rearrangement joins TRBV9 to TRBJ1-2, with D unresolved. V was clipped by 3 bases and J by 1 base, with 7 bases between them. CDR3 size: 13 residues. Germline lookup yields CDR1 SGDLS and CDR2 YYNGEE. The CDR3 coding sequence is TGTGCCAGCAGCGCGCAGAGTAACTATGGCTACACCTTC. Its protein is CASSAQSNYGYTF.

The chain employs TRBV21-1 and TRBJ1-4. TRBV21-1 constitutes a pseudogene. This CDR3 is 17 amino acids long. The CDR3 DNA follows: TGTGCCAGCAGCAAAGGAGAAGCCGGAGGAAGTTATGAAAAACTGTTTTTT. Residues: CASSKGEAGGSYEKLFF.

CDR3 sequence reads: CASTSGGSSYNEQFF. The DNA for the CDR3 is TGTGCCAGCACAAGCGGGGGAAGCTCCTACAATGAGCAGTTCTTC. The gene calls are TRBV28 and TRBJ2-1; TRBD2 matches 8 bases. The CDR3 has 15 amino acids. CDR1 is MDHEN and CDR2 is SYDVKM in the germline V gene. Trimming cost V 7 bases and J 0 bases; bases outside gene matches: 5. Together with reference TRBV28 and TRBJ2-1, the CDR3 gives the full variable domain: DVKVTQSSRYLVKRTGEKVFLECVQDMDHENMFWYRQDPGLGLRLIYFSYDVKMKEKGDIPEGYSVSREKKERFSLILESASTNQTSMYLCASTSGGSSYNEQFFGPGTRLTVL.

The chain combines TRBV5-1 with TRBJ1-1; a weak D match, TRBD1 (6 bases). This CDR3 contains 14 residues. V was trimmed by 4 bases and J by 1 base, leaving 11 bases between them. The germline V gene encodes CDR1 SGHRS and CDR2 YFSETQ. This CDR3 is CASSRSRGNTEAFF. The CDR3 nucleotides are TGCGCCAGCAGCCGGTCCAGGGGGAACACTGAAGCTTTCTTT. Supplemented by reference TRBV5-1 and TRBJ1-1, the full variable domain reads KAGVTQTPRYLIKTRGQQVTLSCSPISGHRSVSWYQQTPGQGLQFLFEYFSETQRNKGNFPGRFSGRQFSNSRSEMNVSTLELGDSALYLCASSRSRGNTEAFFGQGTRLTVV.

This clone came up once. The rearrangement joins TRBV15 to TRBJ2-1, with D uncertain. V gave up 4 bases and J gave up 9 bases, with 10 bases separating them. The CDR3 extends over 12 amino acids. Germline lookup yields CDR1 LNHNV and CDR2 YYDKDF (reference sequence). Here the CDR3 DNA reads TGTGCCACCAGCAATGCTCGTGGTGAGCAGTTCTTC. The encoded protein is CATSNARGEQFF.

The J gene is TRBJ1-5, the V gene TRBV6-5; D is possibly TRBD1 (5 bases). The CDR3 runs to 15 residues. The germline CDR1 and CDR2 sequences are MNHEY and SVGAGI. The germline V and J ends were trimmed by 6 bases and 4 bases, with 16 bases remaining between them. This CDR3 is CASSQDIFGNQPQHF. The CDR3, as DNA: TGTGCCAGCAGCCAGGACATATTTGGAAATCAGCCCCAGCATTTT.